The sequence of this T cell receptor (beta chain) was determined in a study of blood T cell repertoires in COVID-19. The wider study: The analysed material was cDNA or gDNA that came from T cells, B-cell-depleted T cells, or PBMCs.

The CDR3 extends over 14 amino acids. Losses at the gene ends were 3 bases for V and 2 bases for J; bases not matched to a gene: 2. CDR1 SNHLY and CDR2 FYNNEI come from the germline V gene. In the authors' methods: Amplifying reference gene primers gave estimates of nucleated cell counts. The assay was immunoSEQ multiplex PCR, and TCRdb's table has in-frame clones only and misses some. V and J calls and clone size come straight from that table; D and trimming were deduced from the DNA. The sample contains 250,000 to 300,000 clones, approximately 88% of which appear only once. The sample taken for sequencing was peripheral blood. The chain combines TRBV2 with TRBJ2-7, with TRBD1 matching 9 bases. The source of this sequence is a middle-aged man with acute or convalescent COVID-19. The CDR3 DNA follows: TGTGCCAGCAGTGACGGACAGGGGACCTACGAGCAGTACTTC. Translating it yields CASSDGQGTYEQYF.